A single sample is the source of the 17 T cell receptor beta chains below, sequenced in a study of cytomegalovirus exposure and HLA in healthy donors. A multiplex PCR was run with 60 Vbeta primers and 13 Jbeta primers. The repertoire was sequenced with immunoSEQ multiplex PCR; TCRdb's copy has only in-frame clones and lacks some. The sample yields 140,000 to 150,000 clones, approximately 80% seen once. Source material: PBMCs. The receptor source for this set is a male donor in good health and CMV-seronegative.

The J gene is TRBJ2-2, the V gene TRBV5-1; D is perhaps TRBD1 (6 bases). The ends were cut back, 1 base at V and 6 bases at J, with 7 bases in the middle. CDR1 is SGHRS, CDR2 YFSETQ, per germline. The CDR3 runs 13 residues. DNA for the CDR3: TGCGCCAGCAGCTTGACAGGGCCCGGGGAGCTGTTTTTT. Its protein product is CASSLTGPGELFF.

The V call is TRBV5-1, the J call TRBJ2-1; the match to TRBD1 covers 7 bases. The junction had 10 bases not matched to a gene; V was cut back by 4 bases and J by 12 bases. The CDR3 extends over 13 amino acids. Germline lookup yields CDR1 SGHRS and CDR2 YFSETQ. DNA of the CDR3: TGCGCCAGCAGCGTGGGACAGCCCCAAGCGCAGTTCTTC. Amino acids: CASSVGQPQAQFF.

The V gene is TRBV30, the J gene TRBJ1-1; the D gene is possibly TRBD1 (6 bases). V lost 0 bases to trimming and J lost 0 bases, with 11 bases between them. The V gene's germline CDR1 is GTSNPN and CDR2 SVGIG (reference sequence). The CDR3 totals 15 residues. The CDR3 protein is CAWSVSGQLNTEAFF. Here the CDR3 DNA reads TGTGCCTGGAGTGTATCTGGACAGCTGAACACTGAAGCTTTCTTT.

The chain links TRBV19 to TRBJ1-5; D is unclear. This CDR3 contains 13 residues. Germline values: CDR1 LNHDA, CDR2 SQIVND (reference sequence). V dropped 4 bases and J dropped 6 bases, with 10 bases sitting between them. The CDR3 is CASSRPIAQPQHF. The CDR3 nucleotides read TGTGCCAGTAGTAGGCCGATAGCTCAGCCCCAGCATTTT.

The genes are TRBV25-1 and TRBJ1-4; perhaps TRBD1 as D (5 bases). V was cut by 1 base and J by 7 bases, with 13 bases left in between. CDR1 is MGHDK and CDR2 is SYGVNS in the germline V gene. The CDR3 loop spans 15 amino acids. CDR3 DNA: TGTGCCAGCAGTGAATGGCAGGGTATTGGTGAAAAACTGTTTTTT. Translating it yields CASSEWQGIGEKLFF.

The rearrangement joins TRBV9 to TRBJ2-7, with TRBD1 matching 7 bases. The CDR3 has 16 residues. Germline trimming cut 2 bases from V and 4 bases from J; bases unmatched to any gene: 12. Germline CDR1 SGDLS, CDR2 YYNGEE. Here the CDR3 DNA reads TGTGCCAGCAGCGTCCCGACGACAGGGCGTCGGTACGAGCAGTACTTC. Translation gives CASSVPTTGRRYEQYF.

This clone occurred once. The chain couples TRBV11-2 to TRBJ1-3, with D unclear. Germline-derived CDR1 and CDR2 are SGHAT and FQNNGV. The CDR3 spans 14 residues. The V gene lost 5 bases and the J gene lost 0 bases, with 8 bases spanning the gap. Written as DNA, the CDR3 is TGTGCCAGCAGCCCTCAGTACTCTGGAAACACCATATATTTT. Translation: CASSPQYSGNTIYF.

J is TRBJ1-4 and V is TRBV4-1; unclear D gene. Germline lookup yields CDR1 MGHRA and CDR2 YSYEKL. Trimming took off 4 bases at V and 0 bases at J, with 9 bases between the two ends. This CDR3 contains 15 residues. The CDR3 sequence: CASSLSRATNEKLFF. CDR3 DNA: TGCGCCAGCAGCCTTTCCCGGGCAACTAATGAAAAACTGTTTTTT.

The chain is built from TRBV7-2 and TRBJ1-4; D remains ambiguous. Deletions cut 5 bases from V and 6 bases from J, with 16 bases between. The CDR3 is 15 residues long. CDR1 is SGHTA, CDR2 FQGNSA, per germline. CDR3 region: CASSQGWEVDEKLFF. The CDR3 DNA sequence: TGTGCCAGCAGCCAAGGATGGGAGGTAGATGAAAAACTGTTTTTT.

In this sample, this clone turned up once. The chain has TRBV5-1 and TRBJ2-7; 14 bases are shared with TRBD2. Germline trimming cut 1 base from V and 6 bases from J; bases unmatched to any gene: 6. This CDR3 is built from 16 residues. Germline lookup yields CDR1 SGHRS and CDR2 YFSETQ. The CDR3 reads CASSLTPGTSGGEQYF. For the CDR3, the DNA is TGCGCCAGCAGCTTGACTCCCGGGACTAGCGGGGGCGAGCAGTACTTC. The variable domain in full, completed from reference TRBV5-1 and TRBJ2-7, reads KAGVTQTPRYLIKTRGQQVTLSCSPISGHRSVSWYQQTPGQGLQFLFEYFSETQRNKGNFPGRFSGRQFSNSRSEMNVSTLELGDSALYLCASSLTPGTSGGEQYFGPGTRLTVT.

This chain links TRBV7-2 with TRBJ2-7; no definite D call. The CDR3 is 13 residues long. Germline lookup yields CDR1 SGHTA and CDR2 FQGNSA. V dropped 2 bases and J dropped 5 bases, with 10 bases sitting between them. CDR3 region: CASSLWAWDEQYF. The CDR3 DNA is TGTGCCAGCAGCTTATGGGCGTGGGACGAGCAGTACTTC.

The V gene is TRBV14, the J gene TRBJ1-2, with 7 bases aligning to TRBD1. The germline CDR1 and CDR2 sequences are SGHDN and FVKESK. This CDR3 contains 14 residues. J was trimmed by 7 bases and V by 1 base; bases with no gene match: 6. CDR3 DNA sequence: TGTGCCAGCAGCCAAGGACAGGGTTGGGGTGGCTACACCTTC. Amino acid sequence: CASSQGQGWGGYTF.

The V and J genes are TRBV18 and TRBJ1-1, with D unclear. The germline V gene has CDR1 KGHSH and CDR2 LQKENI. Trimming took 5 bases from V and 6 from J, leaving 7 bases between them. The CDR3 loop spans 11 amino acids. CDR3 nucleotides: TGTGCCAGCTCATACCGGGCTGAAGCTTTCTTT. Its translation is CASSYRAEAFF.

A few counts support this clone. CDR3 protein: CASSLAFLTQYF. The CDR3 DNA is TGTGCCAGCAGCTTAGCCTTTTTGACCCAGTACTTC. J is TRBJ2-5 and V is TRBV11-2; D is unclear. The V gene lost 1 base and the J gene lost 7 bases, with 7 bases spanning the gap. The germline CDR1 and CDR2 sequences are SGHAT and FQNNGV. The CDR3 sequence is 12 residues long.

V gene TRBV11-2 combines with J gene TRBJ2-2, with D tentatively TRBD2 (5 bases). This CDR3 region has 13 residues. Trimming took off 4 bases at V and 6 bases at J, with 9 bases between the two ends. CDR1 is SGHAT, CDR2 FQNNGV, per germline. The CDR3 coding sequence is TGTGCCAGCAGCTATACTAGGTCCGGGGAGCTGTTTTTT. Its protein is CASSYTRSGELFF.

The genes are TRBV4-1 and TRBJ2-1; 12 nucleotides line up with TRBD2. Germline CDR1 MGHRA, CDR2 YSYEKL. The CDR3 consists of 15 residues. V lost 1 base, J lost 6 bases, and 1 base stayed unmatched. The CDR3 protein is CASSQGLAGVNEQFF. The CDR3 coding sequence is TGCGCCAGCAGCCAAGGACTAGCGGGGGTCAATGAGCAGTTCTTC.

This chain joins TRBV6-5 and TRBJ2-5; 8 bases map to TRBD2. CDR3 length: 14 residues. With 5 bases clipped from V and 5 bases from J, the junction kept 7 bases outside the gene matches. Germline lookup yields CDR1 MNHEY and CDR2 SVGAGI. The CDR3: CASSDGSGGETQYF. DNA of the CDR3: TGTGCCAGCAGTGACGGCTCGGGGGGGGAGACCCAGTACTTC.